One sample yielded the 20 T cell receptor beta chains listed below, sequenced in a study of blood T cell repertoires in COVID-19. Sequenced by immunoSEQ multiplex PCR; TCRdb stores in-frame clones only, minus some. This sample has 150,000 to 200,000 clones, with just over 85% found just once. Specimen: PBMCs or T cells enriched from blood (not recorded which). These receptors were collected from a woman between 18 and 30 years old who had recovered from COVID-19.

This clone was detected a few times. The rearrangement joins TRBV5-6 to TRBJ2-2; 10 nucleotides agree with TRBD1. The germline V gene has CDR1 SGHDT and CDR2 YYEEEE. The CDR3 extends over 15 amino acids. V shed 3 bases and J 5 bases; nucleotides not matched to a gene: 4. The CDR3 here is CASSWGTGDTGELFF. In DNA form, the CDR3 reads TGTGCCAGCAGCTGGGGGACAGGGGATACCGGGGAGCTGTTTTTT.

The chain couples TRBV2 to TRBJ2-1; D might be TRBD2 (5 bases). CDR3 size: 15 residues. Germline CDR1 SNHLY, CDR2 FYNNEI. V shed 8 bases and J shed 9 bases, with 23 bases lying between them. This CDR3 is CASAPIASGIGEQFF. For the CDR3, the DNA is TGTGCCAGCGCCCCCATAGCGTCGGGCATTGGTGAGCAGTTCTTC.

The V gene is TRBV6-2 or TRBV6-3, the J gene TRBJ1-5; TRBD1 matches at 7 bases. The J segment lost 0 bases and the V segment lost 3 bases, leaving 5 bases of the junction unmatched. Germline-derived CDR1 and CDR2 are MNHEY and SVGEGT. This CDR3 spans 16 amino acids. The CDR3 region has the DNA TGTGCCAGCAGTTATGGAGGGGGCTATAGCAATCAGCCCCAGCATTTT. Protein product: CASSYGGGYSNQPQHF.

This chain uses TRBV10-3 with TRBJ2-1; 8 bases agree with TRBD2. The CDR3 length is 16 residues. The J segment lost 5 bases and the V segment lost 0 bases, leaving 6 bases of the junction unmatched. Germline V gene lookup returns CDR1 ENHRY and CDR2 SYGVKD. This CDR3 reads CAISESASGPNNEQFF. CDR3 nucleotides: TGTGCCATCAGTGAGTCTGCTAGCGGGCCTAACAATGAGCAGTTCTTC.

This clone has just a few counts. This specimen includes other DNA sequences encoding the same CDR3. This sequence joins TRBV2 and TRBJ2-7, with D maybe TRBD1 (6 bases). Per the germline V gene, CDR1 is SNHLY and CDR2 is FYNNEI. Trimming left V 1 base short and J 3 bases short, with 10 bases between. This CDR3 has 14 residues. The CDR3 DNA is TGTGCCAGCAGTGAAGGTGGACAGAACTACGAGCAGTACTTC. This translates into CASSEGGQNYEQYF.

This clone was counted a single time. CDR3 DNA: TGTGCCAGCAGCTTGGAGGGGGTGAATGGCTACACCTTC. This sequence encodes CASSLEGVNGYTF. This rearrangement joins TRBV5-5 to TRBJ1-2; possible D gene TRBD1, 6 bases. Trimming left V 0 bases short and J 6 bases short, with 9 bases between. CDR1 and CDR2 (germline): SGHKS, YYEKEE (reference sequence). CDR3 length: 13 residues. The full variable domain, rest sourced from reference TRBV5-5 and TRBJ1-2, is DAGVTQSPTHLIKTRGQQVTLRCSPISGHKSVSWYQQVLGQGPQFIFQYYEKEERGRGNFPDRFSARQFPNYSSELNVNALLLGDSALYLCASSLEGVNGYTFGSGTRLTVV.

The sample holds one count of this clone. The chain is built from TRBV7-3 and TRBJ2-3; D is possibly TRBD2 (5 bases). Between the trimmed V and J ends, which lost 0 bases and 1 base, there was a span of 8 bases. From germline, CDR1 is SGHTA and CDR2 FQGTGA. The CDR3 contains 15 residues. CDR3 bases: TGTGCCAGCAGCTTAACCCGGACTGGCACAGATACGCAGTATTTT. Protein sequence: CASSLTRTGTDTQYF.

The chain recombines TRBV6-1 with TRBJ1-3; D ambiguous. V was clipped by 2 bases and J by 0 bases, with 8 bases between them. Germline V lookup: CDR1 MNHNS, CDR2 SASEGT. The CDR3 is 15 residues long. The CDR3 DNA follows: TGTGCCAGCAGTGAATGGTCGGGCTCTGGAAACACCATATATTTT. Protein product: CASSEWSGSGNTIYF.

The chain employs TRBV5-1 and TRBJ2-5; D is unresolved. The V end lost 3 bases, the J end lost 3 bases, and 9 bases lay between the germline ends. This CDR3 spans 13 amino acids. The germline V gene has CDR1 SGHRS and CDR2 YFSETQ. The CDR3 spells CASSYMTEETQYF. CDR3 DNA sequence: TGCGCCAGCAGCTATATGACTGAAGAGACCCAGTACTTC.

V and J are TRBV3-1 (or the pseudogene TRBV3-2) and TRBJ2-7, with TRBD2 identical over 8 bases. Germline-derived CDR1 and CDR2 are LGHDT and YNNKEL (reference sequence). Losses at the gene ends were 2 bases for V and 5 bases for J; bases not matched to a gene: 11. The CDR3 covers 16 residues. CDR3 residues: CASSQTSGTRKNEQYF. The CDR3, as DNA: TGTGCCAGCAGCCAAACGTCCGGGACTAGAAAGAACGAGCAGTACTTC.

Here the CDR3 reads CASSPLTSGGGEQFF. The CDR3 region has the DNA TGTGCCAGTAGCCCTTTGACTAGCGGGGGGGGTGAGCAGTTCTTC. The chain is built from TRBV19 and TRBJ2-1; 14 nucleotides align to TRBD2. Germline CDR1 and CDR2: LNHDA and SQIVND (reference sequence). With 6 bases clipped from V and 9 bases from J, the junction kept 7 bases outside the gene matches. The CDR3 totals 15 residues. The whole variable domain, filled in from reference TRBV19 and TRBJ2-1, reads DGGITQSPKYLFRKEGQNVTLSCEQNLNHDAMYWYRQDPGQGLRLIYYSQIVNDFQKGDIAEGYSVSREKKESFPLTVTSAQKNPTAFYLCASSPLTSGGGEQFFGPGTRLTVL.

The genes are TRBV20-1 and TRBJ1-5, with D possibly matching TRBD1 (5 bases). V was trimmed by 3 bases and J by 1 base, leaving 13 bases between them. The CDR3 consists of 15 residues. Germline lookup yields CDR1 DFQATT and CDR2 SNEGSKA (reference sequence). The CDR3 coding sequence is TGCAGTGCTAGTGCCCAGGGTCTAAGCAATCAGCCCCAGCATTTT. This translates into CSASAQGLSNQPQHF.

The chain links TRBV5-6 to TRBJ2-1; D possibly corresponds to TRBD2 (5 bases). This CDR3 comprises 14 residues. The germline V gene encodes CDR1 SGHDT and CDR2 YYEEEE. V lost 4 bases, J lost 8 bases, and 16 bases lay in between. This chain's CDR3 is CASSTHGISDEQFF. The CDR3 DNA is TGTGCCAGCAGCACCCACGGGATATCGGATGAGCAGTTCTTC.

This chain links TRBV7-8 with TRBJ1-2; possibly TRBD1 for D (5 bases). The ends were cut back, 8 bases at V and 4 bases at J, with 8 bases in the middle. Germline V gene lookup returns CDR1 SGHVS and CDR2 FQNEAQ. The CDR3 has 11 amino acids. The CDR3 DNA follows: TGTGCCAGCGAAGGGGTCTATGGCTACACCTTC. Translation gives CASEGVYGYTF.

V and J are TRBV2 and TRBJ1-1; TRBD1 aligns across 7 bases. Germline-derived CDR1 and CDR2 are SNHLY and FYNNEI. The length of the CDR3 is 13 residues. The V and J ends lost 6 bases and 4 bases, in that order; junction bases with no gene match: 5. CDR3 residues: CASRQGGVTEAFF. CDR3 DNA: TGTGCCAGCAGGCAGGGGGGAGTCACTGAAGCTTTCTTT.

CDR3 amino acids: CASNGGASWGEQFF. CDR3 sequence (DNA): TGTGCCAGCAACGGCGGGGCTAGCTGGGGCGAGCAGTTCTTC. The chain couples TRBV2 to TRBJ2-1; maybe TRBD2 (6 bases). Germline V gene data show CDR1 as SNHLY and CDR2 as FYNNEI. V lost 7 bases and J lost 10, with 20 bases in between. The CDR3 spans 14 residues.

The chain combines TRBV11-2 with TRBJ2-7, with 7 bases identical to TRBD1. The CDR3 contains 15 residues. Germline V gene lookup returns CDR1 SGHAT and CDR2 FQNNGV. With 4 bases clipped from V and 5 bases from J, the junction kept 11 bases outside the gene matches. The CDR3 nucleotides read TGTGCCAGCAGCTCCCAAGGTGGGACAGAACACGAGCAGTACTTC. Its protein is CASSSQGGTEHEQYF.

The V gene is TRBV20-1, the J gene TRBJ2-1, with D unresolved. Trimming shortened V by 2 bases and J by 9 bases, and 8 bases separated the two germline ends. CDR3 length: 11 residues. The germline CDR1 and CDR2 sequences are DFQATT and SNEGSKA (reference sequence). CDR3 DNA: TGCAGTGCTAGAACGTGGCTTGAGCAGTTCTTC. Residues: CSARTWLEQFF.

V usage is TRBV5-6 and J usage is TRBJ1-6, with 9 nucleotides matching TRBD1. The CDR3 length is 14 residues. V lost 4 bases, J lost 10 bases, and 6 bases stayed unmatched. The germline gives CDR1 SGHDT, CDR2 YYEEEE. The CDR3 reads CASSDTGGGSPLHF. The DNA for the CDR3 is TGTGCCAGCAGCGACACAGGGGGCGGGTCACCCCTCCACTTT.

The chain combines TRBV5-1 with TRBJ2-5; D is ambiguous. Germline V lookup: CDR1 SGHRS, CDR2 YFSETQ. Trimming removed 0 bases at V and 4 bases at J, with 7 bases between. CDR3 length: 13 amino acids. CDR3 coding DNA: TGCGCCAGCAGCTTGGACACAGCAGAGACCCAGTACTTC. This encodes CASSLDTAETQYF.